Detailed here is one TCR beta chain. Its antigen is not known. This entry comes from a study of identical twins. Broader study findings: For zero-insertion analyses, partial confounding could come from invariant MAIT and iNKT cells.

TCRdb itself ran the 5' RACE reads through MiXCR, one entry per CDR3 protein. This sample has 1.5 million to 2 million distinct CDR3 sequences, with about 31% found just once. The CDR3 spans 19 residues. Germline values: CDR1 MNHNS, CDR2 SASEGT. The V gene end was trimmed by 4 bases and the J gene end by 0 bases; junction bases not matched to a gene: 10. The rearrangement joins TRBV6-1 to TRBJ2-4; TRBD2 aligns across 12 bases. This sequence was found in a newborn girl in good health. Sequencing was done on a sample of cord blood. The CDR3 nucleotides read TGTGCCAGCAGTGTTGGACTAGCGGGATACAACCTAGCCAAAAACATTCAGTACTTC. It yields the protein CASSVGLAGYNLAKNIQYF.